This T cell receptor (beta chain) was identified during a study of shared clonotypes between healthy human individuals. Sorted-subset replicate PCRs used around 200 ng of genomic DNA. This amount corresponded to approximately 30,000 T cell genomes. TCRdb keeps only in-frame clones here, not all; method: immunoSEQ multiplex PCR. In the table there are about 2.4 million clones, under 95% of which are singletons. This CDR3 region has 15 residues. In germline, CDR1 is MDHEN, CDR2 SYDVKM. Deletions cut 2 bases from V and 3 bases from J, with 10 bases between. This clone was seen once. This chain links TRBV28 with TRBJ1-4; a weak D match, TRBD1 (5 bases). The sample consisted of naive CD4+ T cells from PBMCs. As to subset: CD45RA+ positively selected. The origin of this receptor is a man younger than 35 in good health. Some clones in this sample may be carry-over from other donors' samples. CDR3 sequence (DNA): TGTGCCAGCAGTTTACAGGGTTGGGCTAATGAAAAACTGTTTTTT. This encodes CASSLQGWANEKLFF. Full variable domain (rest looked up from reference TRBV28 and TRBJ1-4): DVKVTQSSRYLVKRTGEKVFLECVQDMDHENMFWYRQDPGLGLRLIYFSYDVKMKEKGDIPEGYSVSREKKERFSLILESASTNQTSMYLCASSLQGWANEKLFFGSGTQLSVL.